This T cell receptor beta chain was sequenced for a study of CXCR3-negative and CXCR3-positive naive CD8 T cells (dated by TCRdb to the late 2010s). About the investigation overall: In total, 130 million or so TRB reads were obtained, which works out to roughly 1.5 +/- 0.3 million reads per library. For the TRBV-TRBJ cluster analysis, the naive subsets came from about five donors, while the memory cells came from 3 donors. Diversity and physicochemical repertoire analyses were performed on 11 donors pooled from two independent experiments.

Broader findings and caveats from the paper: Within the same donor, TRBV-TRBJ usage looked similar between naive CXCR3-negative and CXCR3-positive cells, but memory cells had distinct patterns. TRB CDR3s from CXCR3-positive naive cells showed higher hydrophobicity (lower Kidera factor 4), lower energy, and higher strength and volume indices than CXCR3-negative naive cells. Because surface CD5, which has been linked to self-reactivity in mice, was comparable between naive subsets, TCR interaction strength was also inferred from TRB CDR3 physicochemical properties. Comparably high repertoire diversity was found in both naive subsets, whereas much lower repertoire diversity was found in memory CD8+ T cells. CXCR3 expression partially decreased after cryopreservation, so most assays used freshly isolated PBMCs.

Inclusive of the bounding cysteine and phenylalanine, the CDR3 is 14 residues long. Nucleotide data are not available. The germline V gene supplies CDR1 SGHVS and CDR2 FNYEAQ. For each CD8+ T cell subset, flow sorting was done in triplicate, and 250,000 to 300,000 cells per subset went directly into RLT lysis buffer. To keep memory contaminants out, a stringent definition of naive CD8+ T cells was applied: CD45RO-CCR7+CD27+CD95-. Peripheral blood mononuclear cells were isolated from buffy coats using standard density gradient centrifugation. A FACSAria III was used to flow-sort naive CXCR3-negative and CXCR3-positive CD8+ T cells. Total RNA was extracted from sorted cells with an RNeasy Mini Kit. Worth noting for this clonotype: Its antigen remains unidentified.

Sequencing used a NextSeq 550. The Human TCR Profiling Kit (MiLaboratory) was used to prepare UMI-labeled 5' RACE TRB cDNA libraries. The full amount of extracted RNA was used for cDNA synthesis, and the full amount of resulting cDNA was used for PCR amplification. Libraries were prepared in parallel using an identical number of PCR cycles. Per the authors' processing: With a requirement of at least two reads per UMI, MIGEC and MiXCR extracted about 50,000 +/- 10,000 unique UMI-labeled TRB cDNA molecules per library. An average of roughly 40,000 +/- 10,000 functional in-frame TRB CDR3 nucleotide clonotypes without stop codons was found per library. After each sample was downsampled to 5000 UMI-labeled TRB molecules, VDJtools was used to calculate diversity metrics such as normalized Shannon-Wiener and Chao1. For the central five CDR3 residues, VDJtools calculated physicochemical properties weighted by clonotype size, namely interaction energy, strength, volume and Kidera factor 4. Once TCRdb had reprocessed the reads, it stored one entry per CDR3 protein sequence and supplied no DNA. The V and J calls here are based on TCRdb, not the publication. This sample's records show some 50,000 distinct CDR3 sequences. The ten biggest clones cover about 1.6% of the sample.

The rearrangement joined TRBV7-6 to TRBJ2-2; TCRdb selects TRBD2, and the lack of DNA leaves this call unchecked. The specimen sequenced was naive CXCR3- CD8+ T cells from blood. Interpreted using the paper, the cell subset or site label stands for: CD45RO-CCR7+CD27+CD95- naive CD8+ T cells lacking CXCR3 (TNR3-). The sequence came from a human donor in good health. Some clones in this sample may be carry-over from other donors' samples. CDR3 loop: CASKRGANTGELFF.